Below, one T cell receptor (beta chain) is given with its context. Germline V gene lookup returns CDR1 MNHEY and CDR2 SMNVEV (reference sequence). J gave up 2 bases and V 6 bases, and 12 bases lay outside the gene matches. There are 17 residues in the CDR3. The data were taken from a study of blood T cells in healthy people across ages. Next came a second PCR, run for 7 to 11 cycles, which used a sample-barcoded 5' primer along with a J-beta primer mix. In TCRdb, the 5' RACE reads were re-called with MiXCR into one record per CDR3 protein. The sample holds roughly 1,500,000 distinct CDR3 sequences, almost 35% seen once.

The specimen sequenced was blood. This receptor was obtained from a woman aged 30 to 39 in good health. This chain uses TRBV27 with TRBJ2-5; 10 nucleotides line up with TRBD2. CDR3 region: CASREYSGTSDQETQYF. For the CDR3, the DNA is TGTGCCAGCAGAGAGTATTCCGGGACTAGCGATCAAGAGACCCAGTACTTC.